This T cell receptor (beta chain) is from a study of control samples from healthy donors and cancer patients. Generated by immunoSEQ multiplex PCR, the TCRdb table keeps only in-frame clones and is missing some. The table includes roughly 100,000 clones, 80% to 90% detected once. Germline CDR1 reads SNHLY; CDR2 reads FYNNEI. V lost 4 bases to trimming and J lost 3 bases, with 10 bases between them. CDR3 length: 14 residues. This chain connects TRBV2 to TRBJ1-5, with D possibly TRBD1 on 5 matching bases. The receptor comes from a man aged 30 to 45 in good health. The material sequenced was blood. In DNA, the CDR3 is TGTGCCAGCAGTGGACAGACCGACAATCAGCCCCAGCATTTT. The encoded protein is CASSGQTDNQPQHF.